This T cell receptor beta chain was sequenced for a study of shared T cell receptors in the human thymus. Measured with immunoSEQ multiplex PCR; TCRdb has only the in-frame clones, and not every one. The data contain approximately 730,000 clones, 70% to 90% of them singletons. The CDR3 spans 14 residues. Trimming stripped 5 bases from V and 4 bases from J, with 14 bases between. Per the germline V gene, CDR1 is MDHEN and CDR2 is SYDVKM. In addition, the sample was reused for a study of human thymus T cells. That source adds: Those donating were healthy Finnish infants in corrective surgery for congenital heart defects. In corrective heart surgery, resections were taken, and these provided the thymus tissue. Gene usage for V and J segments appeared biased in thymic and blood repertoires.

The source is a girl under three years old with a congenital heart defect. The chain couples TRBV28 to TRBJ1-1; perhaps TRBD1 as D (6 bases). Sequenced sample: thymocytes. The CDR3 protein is CASSQGQFLTEAFF. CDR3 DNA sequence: TGTGCCAGCAGTCAAGGACAGTTCCTCACTGAAGCTTTCTTT.